Shown below are 30 T cell receptor beta chains from a single sample sequenced in a study of CD8 T cells in Susac syndrome. The RNA input was 0.5 to 1 ug, and it was reverse transcribed with random hexamers. TCRdb itself ran the immunoSEQ multiplex PCR reads through MiXCR, one entry per CDR3 protein. Of approximately 190,000 distinct CDR3 sequences detected, 95% appear once; the ten largest clones hold 0.075% to 0.1%. Sequencing was performed on CD4+ T cells from PBMCs. These receptors were taken from a human donor with Susac syndrome.

V usage is TRBV12-3 or TRBV12-4 and J usage is TRBJ2-7; 8 nucleotides match TRBD2. The CDR3 contains 14 residues. With 3 bases clipped from V and 8 bases from J, the junction kept 9 bases outside the gene matches. The CDR3 nucleotides read TGTGCCAGCAGTTTTAATAGCGGGGCCGACAAGCAGTACTTC. Translating it yields CASSFNSGADKQYF.

J is TRBJ2-1 and V is TRBV29-1, with 7 nucleotides matching TRBD2. V dropped 7 bases and J dropped 2; count of bases not matched to a gene: 2. The CDR3 has 12 residues. Germline assignment: CDR1 SQVTM and CDR2 ANQGSEA. DNA of the CDR3: TGCAGCGCCGGGACTACCTACAATGAGCAGTTCTTC. This encodes CSAGTTYNEQFF.

The chain links TRBV20-1 to TRBJ2-3; D is tentatively TRBD1 or TRBD2 (6 bases each). V lost 0 bases and J lost 2, with 15 bases in between. Germline V gene data show CDR1 as DFQATT and CDR2 as SNEGSKA (reference sequence). The CDR3 consists of 16 residues. The CDR3 sequence: CSAREETGAFTDTQYF. The CDR3 DNA reads TGCAGTGCTAGAGAAGAAACGGGGGCCTTCACAGATACGCAGTATTTT.

This clonotype came up once. This sequence joins TRBV7-8 and TRBJ1-2, with D hard to call. Germline V gives CDR1 SGHVS, CDR2 FQNEAQ. Trimming took off 2 bases at V and 5 bases at J, with 12 bases between the two ends. The CDR3 totals 14 residues. CDR3 protein: CASSLKRQGYGYTF. Written as DNA, the CDR3 is TGTGCCAGCAGCTTAAAGCGGCAAGGATATGGCTACACCTTC.

V gene TRBV14 combines with J gene TRBJ1-2; possible D gene TRBD1, 6 bases. V lost 5 bases and J lost 6, with 16 bases in between. CDR1 and CDR2 (germline): SGHDN, FVKESK. The CDR3 covers 14 residues. The CDR3: CASSLGGQAHGYTF. In nucleotides, the CDR3 is TGTGCCAGCAGCTTAGGGGGGCAGGCCCATGGCTACACCTTC.

The chain carries TRBV27 and TRBJ1-1; the D is unclear. Germline V gives CDR1 MNHEY, CDR2 SMNVEV (reference sequence). Trimming took 6 bases from V and 0 from J, leaving 5 bases between them. The CDR3 runs 12 residues. CDR3 in amino acids: CASREMNTEAFF. The CDR3 DNA follows: TGTGCCAGCAGGGAAATGAACACTGAAGCTTTCTTT.

Turning to this clonotype: An end of the junction differs from the germline gene, which may be a read error. This chain uses TRBV2 with TRBJ1-5; 7 bases map to TRBD1. Germline CDR1 and CDR2: SNHLY and FYNNEI. This CDR3 is 15 amino acids long. The CDR3 reads CASSEDRARVEPQHF. CDR3 nucleotide sequence: TGTGCCAGCAGCGAAGACAGGGCGAGGGTTGAGCCCCAGCATTTT.

The genes are TRBV30 and TRBJ2-7, with D uncertain. Germline assignment: CDR1 GTSNPN and CDR2 SVGIG (reference sequence). The V and J ends lost 2 bases and 4 bases respectively, with 9 bases between them. The CDR3 contains 12 residues. The CDR3, as DNA: TGTGCCTGGAGTCGTGGTTTATACGAGCAGTACTTC. This sequence encodes CAWSRGLYEQYF.

The CDR3 here is CASSQGRAQPQHF. The DNA for the CDR3 is TGTGCCAGCAGCCAAGGTAGGGCCCAGCCCCAGCATTTT. This sequence joins TRBV4-2 and TRBJ1-5; D call uncertain. This CDR3 has 13 amino acids. Trimming pared 1 base from V and 7 bases from J, leaving 8 bases between. CDR1 and CDR2 from the germline V gene are LGHNA and YNFKEQ.

The chain is built from TRBV6-2 or TRBV6-3 and TRBJ2-7; 10 bases map to TRBD1. J lost 6 bases, V lost 7 bases, and 3 bases had no gene match. The germline V gene has CDR1 MNHEY and CDR2 SVGEGT. The CDR3 loop spans 12 amino acids. CDR3 coding DNA: TGTGCCAGCAACGACAGGGGGCCCGAGCAGTACTTC. Its translation is CASNDRGPEQYF.

The chain uses TRBV14 and TRBJ2-1; weak D call: TRBD1 (5 bases). The V gene lost 0 bases and the J gene lost 9 bases, with 12 bases spanning the gap. CDR1 and CDR2 (germline): SGHDN, FVKESK. This CDR3 contains 14 residues. The chain's CDR3 is CASSQEVGLGEQFF. For the CDR3, the DNA is TGTGCCAGCAGCCAAGAGGTGGGGCTGGGTGAGCAGTTCTTC.

The chain carries TRBV6-2 or TRBV6-3 and TRBJ2-5; 11 bases fit TRBD2. V shed 6 bases, J shed 4 bases, and the junction held 7 bases outside the gene matches. The germline gives CDR1 MNHEY, CDR2 SVGEGT. This CDR3 has 15 amino acids. This CDR3 reads CASSLSGGALETQYF. CDR3 sequence (DNA): TGTGCCAGCAGCCTTAGCGGGGGGGCTTTAGAGACCCAGTACTTC.

The genes are TRBV13 and TRBJ2-7, with 13 bases that match TRBD2. Germline assignment: CDR1 PRHDT and CDR2 FYEKMQ (reference sequence). The length of the CDR3 is 18 residues. Trimming took 3 bases from V and 4 from J; bases not matched to a gene: 12. The CDR3 protein is CASSFRLAGGSLKYEQYF. CDR3 DNA: TGTGCCAGCAGCTTCCGACTAGCGGGGGGTTCTCTAAAATACGAGCAGTACTTC.

This chain uses TRBV7-3 with TRBJ1-1; perhaps TRBD1 as D (6 bases). CDR1 is SGHTA and CDR2 is FQGTGA in the germline V gene. Trimming pared 0 bases from V and 1 base from J, leaving 9 bases between. The CDR3 contains 15 residues. The CDR3 protein is CASSLTGGPNTEAFF. The CDR3 region has the DNA TGTGCCAGCAGCTTAACGGGGGGGCCGAACACTGAAGCTTTCTTT.

The genes are TRBV2 and TRBJ2-2, with TRBD2 identical over 9 bases. There are 14 residues in the CDR3. The V and J ends lost 4 bases and 8 bases, in that order; junction bases with no gene match: 5. Germline CDR1 and CDR2: SNHLY and FYNNEI. The CDR3 DNA follows: TGTGCCAGCAGTGCGCTAGCGGGGTCAGGGGAGCTGTTTTTT. Protein sequence: CASSALAGSGELFF.

This clonotype was detected only once. This chain uses TRBV5-1 with TRBJ2-5; the D call may be TRBD1 or TRBD2 (6 bases each). Germline values: CDR1 SGHRS, CDR2 YFSETQ. V gave up 0 bases and J gave up 0 bases, with 18 bases separating them. The CDR3 loop spans 18 amino acids. CDR3 region: CASSLAGGRGGNQETQYF. In nucleotides, the CDR3 is TGCGCCAGCAGCTTGGCCGGAGGTAGAGGGGGGAACCAAGAGACCCAGTACTTC.

V is TRBV25-1 and J is TRBJ1-2; no clear D gene. The germline V gene encodes CDR1 MGHDK and CDR2 SYGVNS. The CDR3 totals 15 residues. Between the trimmed V and J ends, which lost 10 bases and 8 bases, there was a span of 26 bases. CDR3 region: CATPGFPEVLLGYTF. The CDR3 DNA sequence: TGTGCCACCCCAGGATTTCCCGAGGTCCTACTCGGCTACACCTTC.

The chain employs TRBV15 and TRBJ1-6; 7 nucleotides match TRBD1. The V segment lost 3 bases and the J segment 0 bases; nucleotides outside the gene matches: 2. The V gene's germline CDR1 is LNHNV and CDR2 YYDKDF (reference sequence). The CDR3 spans 16 residues. CDR3 loop: CATSRDRSSYNSPLHF. Written as DNA, the CDR3 is TGTGCCACCAGCAGGGACAGGAGCTCCTATAATTCACCCCTCCACTTT.

This chain uses TRBV9 with TRBJ2-7, with D possibly matching TRBD2 (6 bases). The CDR3 spans 13 residues. V lost 4 bases and J 4 bases, leaving 12 bases between the germline ends. CDR1 is SGDLS and CDR2 is YYNGEE in the germline V gene. CDR3 protein: CASSRDSTYEQYF. The CDR3 DNA sequence: TGTGCCAGCAGCAGGGACTCAACTTACGAGCAGTACTTC.

The rearrangement joins TRBV3-1 to TRBJ1-5; tentatively, D is TRBD1 (6 bases). CDR3 size: 18 residues. Germline assignment: CDR1 LGHDT and CDR2 YNNKEL (reference sequence). V was cut by 5 bases and J by 2 bases, with 22 bases left in between. CDR3 loop: CASSKPDSVGMGNQPQHF. The CDR3 DNA is TGTGCCAGCAGCAAACCGGACAGTGTGGGTATGGGCAATCAGCCCCAGCATTTT.

In its sample, this clonotype was seen once. DNA of the CDR3: TGCAGTGCCCCAGTCCTAGCGGGGGGGCCAGATACGCAGTATTTT. Translating it yields CSAPVLAGGPDTQYF. V usage is TRBV20-1 and J usage is TRBJ2-3; 12 nucleotides match TRBD2. This CDR3 is 15 amino acids long. V lost 6 bases to trimming and J lost 4 bases; unmatched junction nucleotides: 8. Germline V CDR1 and CDR2: DFQATT, SNEGSKA (reference sequence).

The V and J genes are TRBV20-1 and TRBJ1-5; no firm D call. V was pared by 4 bases and J by 9 bases, with 13 bases between. CDR3 length equals 12 residues. The germline V gene encodes CDR1 DFQATT and CDR2 SNEGSKA (reference sequence). The CDR3 loop is CSANVPPWPQHF. For the CDR3, the DNA is TGCAGTGCTAATGTACCGCCCTGGCCCCAGCATTTT.

The rearrangement joins TRBV30 to TRBJ1-3; D gene ambiguous. Germline V gives CDR1 GTSNPN, CDR2 SVGIG (reference sequence). This CDR3 has 14 residues. V was clipped by 1 base and J by 0 bases, with 7 bases between them. The CDR3 here is CAWSGTFSGNTIYF. CDR3 bases: TGTGCCTGGAGTGGGACCTTCTCTGGAAACACCATATATTTT.

The chain recombines TRBV20-1 with TRBJ1-2; D is uncertain. Germline CDR1 reads DFQATT; CDR2 reads SNEGSKA (reference sequence). Trimming removed 1 base at V and 8 bases at J, with 14 bases between. CDR3 length: 13 residues. CDR3: CSARGFRIEGYTF. The CDR3 DNA reads as TGCAGTGCTAGAGGTTTCCGTATAGAGGGCTACACCTTC.

The rearrangement joins TRBV9 to TRBJ1-2; D remains unclear. The CDR3 totals 14 residues. The V gene's germline CDR1 is SGDLS and CDR2 YYNGEE. Trimming shortened V by 0 bases and J by 5 bases, and 11 bases separated the two germline ends. The CDR3 DNA reads as TGTGCCAGCAGCGTAGCGGGTTTCGAATATGGCTACACCTTC. Residues: CASSVAGFEYGYTF.

The V and J genes are TRBV28 and TRBJ2-3, with 11 bases lining up with TRBD2. The germline V gene encodes CDR1 MDHEN and CDR2 SYDVKM. V gave up 5 bases and J gave up 1 base; unmatched junction bases: 5. CDR3 length: 16 amino acids. CDR3 in DNA: TGTGCCAGCAGTCGAGAGGGACTAGCGGGCACAGATACGCAGTATTTT. This sequence encodes CASSREGLAGTDTQYF.

The chain couples TRBV29-1 to TRBJ2-3; D remains ambiguous. The CDR3 has 16 residues. V was pared by 3 bases and J by 0 bases, with 16 bases between. Per the germline V gene, CDR1 is SQVTM and CDR2 is ANQGSEA. CDR3 in amino acids: CSVDRRQLTSTDTQYF. CDR3 DNA: TGCAGCGTTGATCGTCGGCAGCTTACTAGCACAGATACGCAGTATTTT.

The chain carries TRBV2 and TRBJ2-5; 9 bases are shared with TRBD2. The V gene's germline CDR1 is SNHLY and CDR2 FYNNEI. The J segment lost 3 bases and the V segment lost 6 bases, leaving 11 bases of the junction unmatched. The CDR3 contains 16 residues. CDR3 residues: CASSEYPSGGKETQYF. The CDR3 DNA reads TGTGCCAGCAGCGAGTACCCGAGCGGGGGGAAAGAGACCCAGTACTTC.

This clonotype was counted once. The V and J genes are TRBV29-1 and TRBJ1-2, with a tentative D call TRBD1 (5 bases). CDR3 length: 12 residues. Germline values: CDR1 SQVTM, CDR2 ANQGSEA. Trimming took 6 bases from V and 4 from J, leaving 12 bases between them. CDR3 region: CSVGEGSYGYTF. CDR3 DNA sequence: TGCAGCGTAGGGGAGGGGTCCTATGGCTACACCTTC.

The rearrangement joins TRBV20-1 to TRBJ2-7, with D possibly being TRBD1 (6 bases). With 3 bases removed from V and 2 bases from J, the gap between germline ends came to 11 bases. Germline V gene data show CDR1 as DFQATT and CDR2 as SNEGSKA (reference sequence). The CDR3 loop spans 13 amino acids. The CDR3 protein is CSARRQAPYEQYF. CDR3 sequence (DNA): TGCAGTGCTAGGAGACAGGCCCCCTACGAGCAGTACTTC.